Listed here is a single TCR beta chain. This entry belongs to a study of blood T cell repertoires in COVID-19. Study-level information: The origin of the acute and convalescent COVID-19 samples was the United States, Italy and Spain. PBMCs, B-cell-depleted T cells, or T cells provided the cDNA or gDNA that made up the material.

In germline, CDR1 is LGHDT, CDR2 YNNKEL (reference sequence). The CDR3 runs 14 residues. The V gene lost 7 bases and the J gene lost 5 bases, with 17 bases spanning the gap. As processed by the authors: Estimates of nucleated cell counts were drawn from the amplification of reference gene primers. TCRdb keeps only in-frame clones here, not all; method: immunoSEQ multiplex PCR. For V, J and clone size, that table is used; D and trimming come from the DNA. The sample has fewer than 150,000 clones; 70% to 90% are singletons. The receptor comes from a woman between 65 and 79 years old who had recovered from COVID-19. The rearrangement joins TRBV3-1 (or the pseudogene TRBV3-2) to TRBJ1-2, with D possibly being TRBD1 (5 bases). Input material: peripheral blood. The CDR3 bases are TGTGCCAGCACCGGGCGGGACGATCCTTATGGCTACACCTTC. It codes for CASTGRDDPYGYTF.